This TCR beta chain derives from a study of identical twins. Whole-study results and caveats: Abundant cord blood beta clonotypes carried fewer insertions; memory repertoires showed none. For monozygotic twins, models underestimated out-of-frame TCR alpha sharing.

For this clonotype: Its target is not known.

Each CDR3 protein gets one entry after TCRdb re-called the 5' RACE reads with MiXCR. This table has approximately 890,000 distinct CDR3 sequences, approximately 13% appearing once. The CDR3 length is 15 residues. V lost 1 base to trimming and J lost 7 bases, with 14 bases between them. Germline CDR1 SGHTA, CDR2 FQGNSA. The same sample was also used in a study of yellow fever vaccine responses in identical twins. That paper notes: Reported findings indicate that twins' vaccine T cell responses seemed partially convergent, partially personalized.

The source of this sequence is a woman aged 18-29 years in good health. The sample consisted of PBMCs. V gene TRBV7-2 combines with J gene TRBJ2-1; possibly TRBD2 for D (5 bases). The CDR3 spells CASSLGSRLPNEQFF. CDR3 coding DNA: TGTGCCAGCAGCTTAGGATCTAGACTACCAAATGAGCAGTTCTTC.